The entry below describes one T cell receptor (beta chain). Its antigen target is currently unknown. No base qualities exist here, and no much larger clone lies one base off it. To prepare the library, the immunoSEQ multiplex PCR assay was applied. TCRdb provides this immuneACCESS table in a form limited to in-frame rearrangements. Some clones are lacking; in checked studies, under half of them reflect an unresolved V gene, and why the rest are absent is not known. This sample gives some 80,000 clones in total; 96% of them show up just once. About 0.31% of the sample rests with the top ten. This sample is part of a study of technical replicates of blood from a handful of donors (dated by TCRdb to about 2017). The material sequenced was T cells isolated from PBMCs. The TCR was taken from a human donor in good health.

The bases read TGCAGTGCTACCCTTGGACAGCAGTACTTC. Its amino acids are CSATLGQQYF. The chain is made from TRBV20-1 and TRBJ2-4; TRBD1 is perhaps the D gene, given 6 matching bases. The junction shows trimming of 4 bases on V and 13 bases on J, plus 11 bases between the germline ends. Including the terminal cysteine and phenylalanine, the CDR3 comprises 10 residues. The retained sequence is limited to the CDR3, 30 bases, with the frame set at the first base. The germline V gene (reference sequence) specifies DFQATT as CDR1 and SNEGSKA as CDR2.